This entry describes one T cell receptor beta chain. What this receptor recognizes is not known. Per-base qualities were not stored, and no clone one base away is much larger. V is pared back by 1 base and J by 2 bases, with 9 bases lying between the germline termini. There are 15 amino acids in the CDR3, from cysteine to phenylalanine inclusive. Only CDR3 DNA remains: 45 bases, in frame from the first base. In the germline V gene (reference sequence), CDR1 corresponds to SEHNR and CDR2 to FQNEAQ. TCRbeta CDR3 regions were amplified from genomic DNA by means of the immunoSEQ Assay, a bias-controlled multiplex PCR. The authors' pipeline ran thus. The number of nucleated cells in each sample was estimated from the amplification of reference gene primers within the assay. Sequence reads were collapsed and filtered to measure the absolute abundance of every unique TCRbeta CDR3 rearrangement. For each sample, productive Simpson clonality was calculated as the square root of Simpson's diversity index over productive rearrangements. Entries here come from immuneACCESS through TCRdb and include only in-frame sequences with V and J called. Some clones fail to appear in such tables; in the studies checked, an unresolved V gene covers under half of the shortfall, and the cause of the remainder is unknown. D and trimming come from the DNA, and the V and J calls and clone size come from that table. The table for this sample lists 150,000 to 200,000 clones; approximately 81% of them were counted only once. Clones ranked in the top ten supply approximately 10% of the sample.

Each collaborating institution followed its own protocols to collect whole blood in K2EDTA tubes. For TCRbeta analysis, collaborators shipped samples as frozen whole blood, isolated PBMCs, or DNA extracted from either of those sample types. This sample is part of a study of blood T cell repertoires in COVID-19 (dated by TCRdb to 2018 to 2020). Study-wide context: Samples covering the acute and convalescent phases of COVID-19 were provided by collaborators in the United States, Italy and Spain. The material from the prospective study consisted of cDNA or gDNA derived from T cells, B-cell-depleted T cells, or PBMCs. The dataset comprised deeply sampled blood TCRbeta repertoires from subjects exposed to, actively infected with, or recovered from COVID-19. The repertoires were made available in a free public database intended to serve as a resource for research on the immune response to SARS-CoV-2. Samples were obtained from the ongoing ImmuneRACE study (first 160 participants) and from 1,254 subjects provided by 6 global collaborators. Sample metadata almost always included a de-identified subject ID, COVID-19 status, age in years and sex. Where available, HLA class I and class II types were taken from metadata supplied by the sample provider and were not determined by assay-based typing. Points the paper makes about the study in general: How much clinical and demographic metadata was included differed by source and by participant, and the metadata was provided uncurated.

This clonotype was sampled from a woman older than 75 with active or convalescent COVID-19. The specimen sequenced was peripheral blood. The chain uses TRBV7-9 and TRBJ1-3; tentative D gene TRBD1, with 6 bases matching. The DNA reads TGTGCCAGCAGCTTAGGTCCAGGGGCTGGAAACACCATATATTTT. Translated, it gives CASSLGPGAGNTIYF.